Below are 12 T cell receptor beta chains sequenced from a single sample in a study of STAT5B mutations in CD4+ large granular lymphocyte leukemia (dated by TCRdb to between 2022 and 2023). Libraries were made using the immunoSEQ multiplex PCR assay. TCRdb took this table from immuneACCESS and kept in-frame rearrangements with V and J called. Such tables lack part of the clones; where checked against another copy, unresolved V genes explain under half of the gap, and the rest is unexplained. This sample gives 35,000 or so clones in total; roughly 85% of them show up just once. Clones ranked in the top ten supply roughly 3.4% of the sample. What was sequenced was CD4+ T cells from blood buffy coats. The receptors here all came from a human donor in good health.

The chain couples TRBV6-1 to TRBJ2-7; 10 bases agree with TRBD1. Unmatched junction bases numbered 7, after V lost 2 bases and J lost 3 bases. Germline V lookup: CDR1 MNHNS, CDR2 SASEGT. The CDR3 contains 16 residues. The CDR3 DNA sequence: TGTGCCAGCAGTGAAAGACAGGGGGCGCTTCTCTACGAGCAGTACTTC. It codes for CASSERQGALLYEQYF.

The CDR3 loop is CASSWGQSSYNEQFF. Written as DNA, the CDR3 is TGTGCCAGCAGTTGGGGACAGAGCTCCTACAATGAGCAGTTCTTC. The chain links TRBV6-1 to TRBJ2-1; 7 nucleotides line up with TRBD1. V was clipped by 5 bases and J by 0 bases; unmatched bases: 4. Germline values: CDR1 MNHNS, CDR2 SASEGT. The CDR3 totals 15 residues.

The chain uses TRBV27 and TRBJ2-1; 9 bases are a match to TRBD2. This CDR3 contains 15 residues. V dropped 2 bases and J dropped 3; count of bases not matched to a gene: 2. CDR1 and CDR2 from the germline V gene are MNHEY and SMNVEV (reference sequence). The CDR3 loop is CASSLQTSGYNEQFF. CDR3 coding DNA: TGTGCCAGCAGTTTACAGACTAGCGGCTACAATGAGCAGTTCTTC.

CDR3 nucleotides: TGTGCCAGTAGCCCGGGGGGGACAACCTCCTACAATGAGCAGTTCTTC. Translation gives CASSPGGTTSYNEQFF. The V gene is TRBV19, the J gene TRBJ2-1; 8 nucleotides line up with TRBD2. The CDR3 consists of 16 residues. Germline V gene lookup returns CDR1 LNHDA and CDR2 SQIVND (reference sequence). Losses at the gene ends were 6 bases for V and 0 bases for J; bases not matched to a gene: 7.

The table lists this clone with a few counts. The chain is built from TRBV5-1 and TRBJ2-1; 10 bases line up with TRBD2. The CDR3 loop spans 15 amino acids. CDR1 SGHRS and CDR2 YFSETQ come from the germline V gene. Unmatched junction bases numbered 11, after V lost 0 bases and J lost 14 bases. The CDR3 spells CASSLAGKAGGVEFF. The CDR3 bases are TGCGCCAGCAGCTTGGCGGGGAAAGCGGGAGGGGTCGAGTTCTTC.

The chain has TRBV5-1 and TRBJ2-1, with a weak D call TRBD2 (7 bases). The germline V gene has CDR1 SGHRS and CDR2 YFSETQ. Trimming cost V 2 bases and J 12 bases, with 24 bases left between them. The CDR3 totals 16 residues. This CDR3 is CASSLQGAGEGEWQFF. The CDR3, as DNA: TGCGCCAGCAGCTTACAGGGCGCGGGGGAAGGGGAGTGGCAGTTCTTC.

The chain joins TRBV19 to TRBJ1-5, with 9 bases matching TRBD1. The CDR3 runs to 15 residues. Germline V gives CDR1 LNHDA, CDR2 SQIVND (reference sequence). V lost 1 base to trimming and J lost 4 bases; unmatched junction nucleotides: 2. The CDR3 bases are TGTGCCAGTAGTATAGGACAGGGGGTTAATCAGCCCCAGCATTTT. Translating gives CASSIGQGVNQPQHF.

The chain joins TRBV5-5 to TRBJ2-7; 10 nucleotides match TRBD1. Germline V lookup: CDR1 SGHKS, CDR2 YYEKEE (reference sequence). The J segment lost 1 base and the V segment lost 4 bases, leaving 8 bases of the junction unmatched. The CDR3 spans 16 residues. The CDR3 protein is CASSTAGDRGSYEQYF. CDR3 nucleotide sequence: TGTGCCAGCAGCACCGCCGGGGACAGGGGATCCTACGAGCAGTACTTC.

V usage is TRBV29-1 and J usage is TRBJ2-2; 11 positions agree with TRBD2. Germline-derived CDR1 and CDR2 are SQVTM and ANQGSEA. The V gene end was trimmed by 6 bases and the J gene end by 5 bases; junction bases not matched to a gene: 5. The CDR3 spans 14 residues. The CDR3 DNA sequence: TGCAGCGTGGGAACTAGCGGGAGAACCGGGGAGCTGTTTTTT. Translation gives CSVGTSGRTGELFF.

V gene TRBV7-4 combines with J gene TRBJ2-3, with 13 bases fitting TRBD2. The junction had 2 bases not matched to a gene; V was cut back by 1 base and J by 1 base. Germline CDR1 is SGHVT and CDR2 is SQSDAQ. This CDR3 has 17 residues. DNA of the CDR3: TGTGCCAGCAGCTTAGGGGGACTAGCGGGATGCACAGATACGCAGTATTTT. It encodes CASSLGGLAGCTDTQYF.

This clone was observed a handful of times. The rearrangement links TRBV29-1 to TRBJ2-3; a weak D match, TRBD2 (5 bases). Trimming left V 0 bases short and J 6 bases short, with 19 bases between. Looked up from germline, CDR1 is SQVTM and CDR2 is ANQGSEA. The length of the CDR3 is 16 residues. In DNA, the CDR3 is TGCAGCGTTGAAGATCGGCTAGCAGGTAGTTCGGATACGCAGTATTTT. This codes for CSVEDRLAGSSDTQYF.

This sequence joins TRBV5-1 and TRBJ2-1; TRBD2 matches at 8 bases. The CDR3 totals 17 residues. Trimming took 10 bases from V and 0 from J; bases not matched to a gene: 15. The V gene's germline CDR1 is SGHRS and CDR2 YFSETQ. As DNA, the CDR3 is TGCGCCTTTACGGGACTAGTGCCTGATACCTCCTACAATGAGCAGTTCTTC. Amino acids: CAFTGLVPDTSYNEQFF.